The next 8 T cell receptor beta chains were all read from a single sample in a study of blood T cell repertoires in COVID-19. Profiled with immunoSEQ multiplex PCR; TCRdb holds only in-frame clones, not every one. The table records about 91,000 clones, 88% of them present only once. Sequencing was carried out using peripheral blood. These receptor sequences come from a woman aged 80 or over with active COVID-19.

The CDR3 coding sequence is TGCAGTGCTAGTGGGGGTAGGGGGCTTTGGGGAGAGACCCAGTACTTC. Amino acid sequence: CSASGGRGLWGETQYF. The chain employs TRBV20-1 and TRBJ2-5; the match to TRBD1 covers 7 bases. V shed 3 bases and J 4 bases; nucleotides not matched to a gene: 14. The CDR3 spans 16 residues. Germline V gives CDR1 DFQATT, CDR2 SNEGSKA (reference sequence).

The chain joins TRBV10-3 to TRBJ1-1; D perhaps matches TRBD1 (5 bases). Trimming left V 5 bases short and J 1 base short, with 14 bases between. The CDR3 sequence is 15 residues long. The germline V gene has CDR1 ENHRY and CDR2 SYGVKD. Here the CDR3 reads CAISFGDRRNTEAFF. The CDR3 nucleotides read TGTGCCATCAGTTTTGGAGACAGAAGGAACACTGAAGCTTTCTTT.

The chain combines TRBV5-6 with TRBJ2-1, with D uncertain. Per the germline V gene, CDR1 is SGHDT and CDR2 is YYEEEE. CDR3 length: 12 residues. V dropped 0 bases and J dropped 8 bases, with 6 bases sitting between them. CDR3 DNA: TGTGCCAGCAGCTTGGTTCTTTATGAGCAGTTCTTC. Its translation is CASSLVLYEQFF.

This clone has more than one count but fewer than ten. The rearrangement joins TRBV6-5 to TRBJ2-7, with 13 bases fitting TRBD2. CDR1 is MNHEY, CDR2 SVGAGI, per germline. V trimming: 5 bases; J trimming: 4 bases; junction bases outside the gene matches: 5. The CDR3 runs 15 residues. CDR3 coding DNA: TGTGCCAGCAGTAGATCGACTAGCGGGGGGTACGAGCAGTACTTC. Amino acid sequence: CASSRSTSGGYEQYF.

The chain couples TRBV7-8 to TRBJ2-3; 10 nucleotides align to TRBD2. The V gene's germline CDR1 is SGHVS and CDR2 FQNEAQ. The CDR3 is 16 amino acids. Trimming removed 5 bases from V and 6 bases from J; junction bases left unmatched: 11. DNA of the CDR3: TGTGCCAGCAGCGTCCTGAGCGGGAGGGCCGAGGATACGCAGTATTTT. It translates to CASSVLSGRAEDTQYF. Full variable domain (remainder filled in from reference TRBV7-8 and TRBJ2-3): GAGVSQSPRYKVAKRGQDVALRCDPISGHVSLFWYQQALGQGPEFLTYFQNEAQLDKSGLPSDRFFAERPEGSVSTLKIQRTQQEDSAVYLCASSVLSGRAEDTQYFGPGTRLTVL.

The chain couples TRBV6-5 to TRBJ2-3; D may be TRBD2 (6 bases). The CDR3 consists of 16 residues. Per germline, CDR1 MNHEY and CDR2 SVGAGI. Between the trimmed V and J ends, which lost 0 bases and 1 base, there was a span of 11 bases. CDR3 protein: CASSYSRRARTDTQYF. As DNA, the CDR3 is TGTGCCAGCAGTTACTCGAGGAGGGCCCGCACAGATACGCAGTATTTT.

The chain uses TRBV28 and TRBJ2-6, with D possibly being TRBD1 (5 bases). The V and J ends lost 5 bases and 3 bases respectively, with 11 bases between them. The CDR3 extends over 15 amino acids. Germline CDR1 reads MDHEN; CDR2 reads SYDVKM. CDR3 region: CASSLGDFGANVLTF. Written as DNA, the CDR3 is TGTGCCAGCAGTCTAGGGGATTTTGGGGCCAACGTCCTGACTTTC.

The J gene is TRBJ2-5, the V gene TRBV28; the match to TRBD2 covers 7 bases. V was pared by 5 bases and J by 0 bases, with 9 bases of the junction left unmatched. This CDR3 is built from 16 residues. The germline CDR1 and CDR2 sequences are MDHEN and SYDVKM. In nucleotides, the CDR3 is TGTGCCAGCAGTGAGTCGCTGGGGAGGGACCAAGAGACCCAGTACTTC. It translates to CASSESLGRDQETQYF.